This T cell receptor beta chain was captured by sequencing in a study of T cell responses to AZD1222 COVID-19 vaccine. CDR3 size: 15 residues. Germline V CDR1 and CDR2: SGHTA, FQGNSA. Trimming removed 5 bases at V and 5 bases at J, with 16 bases between. Whole-study results and caveats: Clonal diversity was possibly underestimated, and white British individuals and females predominated among donors. The peak T cell response came first, and repertoires were sampled only after it.

This clone was counted once. Antigen unknown. The assay was immunoSEQ multiplex PCR, and TCRdb's table has in-frame clones only and misses some. The data contain roughly 150,000 clones, around 90% of them singletons. The TCR originated in an adult who received the AZD1222 COVID-19 vaccine. The starting material was peripheral blood, obtained 28 days after the second AZD1222 dose. This chain joins TRBV7-2 and TRBJ2-1; TRBD1 or TRBD2 may be the D gene (5 bases each). The CDR3 sequence is CASSRATGTNNEQFF. CDR3 nucleotides: TGTGCCAGCAGCCGCGCTACCGGGACGAACAATGAGCAGTTCTTC.